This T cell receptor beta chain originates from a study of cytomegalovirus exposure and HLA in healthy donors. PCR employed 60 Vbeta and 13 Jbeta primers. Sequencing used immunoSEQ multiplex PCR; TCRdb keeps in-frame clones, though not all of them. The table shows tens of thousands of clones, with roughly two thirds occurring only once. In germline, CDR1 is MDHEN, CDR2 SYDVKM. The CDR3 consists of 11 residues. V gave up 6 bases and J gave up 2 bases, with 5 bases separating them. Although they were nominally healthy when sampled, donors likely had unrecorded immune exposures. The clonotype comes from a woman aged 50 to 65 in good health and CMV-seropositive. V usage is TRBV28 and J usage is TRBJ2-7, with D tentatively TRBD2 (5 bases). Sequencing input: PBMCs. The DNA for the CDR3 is TGTGCCAGCAGGGGAGCCTACGAGCAGTACGTC. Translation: CASRGAYEQYV.